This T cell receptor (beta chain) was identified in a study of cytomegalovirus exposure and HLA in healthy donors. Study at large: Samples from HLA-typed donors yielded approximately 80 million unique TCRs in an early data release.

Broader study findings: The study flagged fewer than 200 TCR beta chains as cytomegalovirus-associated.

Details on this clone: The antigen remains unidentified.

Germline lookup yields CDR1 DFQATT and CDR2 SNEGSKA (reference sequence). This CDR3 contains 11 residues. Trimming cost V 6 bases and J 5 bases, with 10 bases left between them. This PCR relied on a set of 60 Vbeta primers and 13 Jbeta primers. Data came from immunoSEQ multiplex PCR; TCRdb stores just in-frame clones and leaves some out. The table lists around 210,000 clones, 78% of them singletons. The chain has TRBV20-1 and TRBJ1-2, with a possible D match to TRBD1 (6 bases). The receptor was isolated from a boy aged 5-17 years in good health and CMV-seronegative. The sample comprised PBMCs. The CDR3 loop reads CSAGHIYGYTF. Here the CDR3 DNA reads TGCAGTGCGGGACACATATATGGCTACACCTTC.